This T cell receptor beta chain was documented in a study of T cells in tuberculosis. Cells were sorted from thawed PBMC rested overnight and stained with GMM-loaded CD1B tetramer, viability dye and anti-CD3. The lipid loaded on the CD1B tetramers was C32 glucose monomycolate from Rhodococcus equi. CD14-expressing monocytes were removed from PBMC before cryopreservation and sorting. The V end lost 6 bases, the J end lost 4 bases, and 15 bases lay between the germline ends. Per the germline V gene, CDR1 is MNHNS and CDR2 is SASEGT. The CDR3 runs to 14 residues. Sequencing of TCR-alpha and TCR-beta chains was unpaired. The table came from immunoSEQ multiplex PCR; TCRdb's copy has only in-frame clones and leaves some out. Of more than 45,000 clones in the sample, over 75% were seen once. This clone turned up a few times.

J is TRBJ1-2 and V is TRBV6-1; D gene uncertain. This TCR was sampled from an adult woman with latent tuberculosis. The material sequenced was CD1b-GMM tetramer-negative cells sorted from PBMCs. Here the CDR3 DNA reads TGTGCCAGCAGCCAAGGGAGGGTGGGCTATGGCTACACCTTC. This codes for CASSQGRVGYGYTF.